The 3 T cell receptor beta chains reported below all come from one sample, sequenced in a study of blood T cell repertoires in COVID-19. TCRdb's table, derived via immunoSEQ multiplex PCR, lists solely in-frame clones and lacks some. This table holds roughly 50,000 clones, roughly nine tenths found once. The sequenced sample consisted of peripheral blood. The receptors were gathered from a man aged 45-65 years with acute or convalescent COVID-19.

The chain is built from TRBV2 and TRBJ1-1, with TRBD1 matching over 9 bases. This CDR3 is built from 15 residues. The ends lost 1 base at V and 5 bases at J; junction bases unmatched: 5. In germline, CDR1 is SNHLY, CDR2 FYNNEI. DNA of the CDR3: TGTGCCAGCAGTGAAGAACAGGGGGCGGGAACTGAAGCTTTCTTT. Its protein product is CASSEEQGAGTEAFF.

The CDR3 bases are TGTGCCAGCAGCCGAGGACAGGGGGTATCTGGGGCCAACGTCCTGACTTTC. Translating it yields CASSRGQGVSGANVLTF. The V and J genes are TRBV7-6 and TRBJ2-6; 10 positions match TRBD1. V shed 5 bases, J shed 1 base, and the junction held 5 bases outside the gene matches. The CDR3 is made up of 17 amino acids. The germline V gene encodes CDR1 SGHVS and CDR2 FNYEAQ.

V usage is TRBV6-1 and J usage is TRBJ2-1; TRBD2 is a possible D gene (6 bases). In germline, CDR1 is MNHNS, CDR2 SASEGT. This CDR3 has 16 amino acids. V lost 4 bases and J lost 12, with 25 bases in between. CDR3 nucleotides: TGTGCCAGCAGTGGAGCCGGAGGGGCGAGCGCAAGGGCGCAGTTCTTC. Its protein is CASSGAGGASARAQFF.